This paragraph reports one T cell receptor (beta chain). This sample is drawn from a study of blood T cell repertoires in COVID-19. Study information: There were acute and convalescent COVID-19 samples, and they came from the United States, Italy and Spain.

Authors' data handling: Researchers report that nucleated cell counts were estimated from reference gene primer amplification. Some clones are missing from TCRdb's copy, which holds only in-frame ones; the method was immunoSEQ multiplex PCR. V and J calls and clone size are those listed in that table; D and trimming were worked out from the DNA. The sample shows some 280,000 clones, roughly 90% of them seen only once. The CDR3 loop spans 13 amino acids. Germline V gene lookup returns CDR1 MNHEY and CDR2 SVGAGI. V lost 2 bases, J lost 8 bases, and 12 bases lay in between. The receptor was derived from a woman aged 40 to 49 who had recovered from COVID-19. This chain uses TRBV6-5 with TRBJ1-2; the D is unclear. Sequenced input: peripheral blood. CDR3 sequence reads: CASSYPSGSGYTF. Written as DNA, the CDR3 is TGTGCCAGCAGTTACCCGTCGGGGTCCGGCTACACCTTC.